This TCR beta chain was identified in a study of cytomegalovirus exposure and HLA in healthy donors. Study overall: A later analysis reported the same platform for the 90 to 150 validation repertoires and the roughly 700 first-cohort repertoires.

Assay: immunoSEQ multiplex PCR; the TCRdb copy retains only in-frame clones and omits some. Of about 160,000 clones in the sample, nearly 90% were seen once. Concerning this clone: The antigen is undetermined.

Separate from the approximately 650-subject first cohort, the roughly 120-subject validation cohort was the one that the donors belonged to. CDR1 and CDR2 (germline): GTSNPN, SVGIG (reference sequence). This CDR3 is 13 amino acids long. Unmatched junction bases numbered 7, after V lost 3 bases and J lost 7 bases. General study results and limits: Across donors, most TCRs were seen rarely, yet some public ones were widespread. Three chains linked to CMV were shown in vitro to be specific for CMV antigens.

Material: PBMCs. The sequence came from a woman between 18 and 30 years old in good health and CMV-seropositive. This chain joins TRBV30 and TRBJ2-7, with 9 bases identical to TRBD1. CDR3 region: CAWSLSDRGEQYF. CDR3 coding DNA: TGTGCCTGGAGCCTCTCGGACAGGGGTGAGCAGTACTTC.